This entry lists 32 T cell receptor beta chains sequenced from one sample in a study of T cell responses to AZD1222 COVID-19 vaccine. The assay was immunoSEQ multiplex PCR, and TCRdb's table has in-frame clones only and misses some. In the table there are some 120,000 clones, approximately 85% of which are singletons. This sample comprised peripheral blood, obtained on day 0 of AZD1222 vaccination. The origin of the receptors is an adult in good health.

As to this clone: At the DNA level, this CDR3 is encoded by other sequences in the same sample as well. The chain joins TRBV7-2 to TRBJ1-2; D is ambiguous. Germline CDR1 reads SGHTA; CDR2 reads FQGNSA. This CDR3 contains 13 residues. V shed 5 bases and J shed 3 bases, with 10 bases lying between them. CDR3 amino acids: CASSLGRDYGYTF. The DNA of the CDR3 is TGTGCCAGCAGCCTAGGACGCGACTATGGCTACACCTTC.

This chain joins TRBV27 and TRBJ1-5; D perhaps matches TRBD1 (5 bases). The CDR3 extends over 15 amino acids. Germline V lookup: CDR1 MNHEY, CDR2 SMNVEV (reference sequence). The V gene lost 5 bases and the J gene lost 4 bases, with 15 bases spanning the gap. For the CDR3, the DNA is TGTGCCAGCAGTCCCCTGGGGGGAACTAATCAGCCCCAGCATTTT. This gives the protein CASSPLGGTNQPQHF.

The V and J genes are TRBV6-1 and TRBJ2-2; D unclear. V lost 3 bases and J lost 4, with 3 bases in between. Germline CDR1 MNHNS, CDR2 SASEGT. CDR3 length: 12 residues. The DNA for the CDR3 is TGTGCCAGCAGTGAGGGCACCGGGGAGCTGTTTTTT. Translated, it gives CASSEGTGELFF.

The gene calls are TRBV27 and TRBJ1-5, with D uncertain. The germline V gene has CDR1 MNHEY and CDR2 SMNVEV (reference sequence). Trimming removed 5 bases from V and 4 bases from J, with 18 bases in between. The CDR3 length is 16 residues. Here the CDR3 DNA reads TGTGCCAGCAGTCCAAGATCGGCAGGACGAAATCAGCCCCAGCATTTT. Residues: CASSPRSAGRNQPQHF.

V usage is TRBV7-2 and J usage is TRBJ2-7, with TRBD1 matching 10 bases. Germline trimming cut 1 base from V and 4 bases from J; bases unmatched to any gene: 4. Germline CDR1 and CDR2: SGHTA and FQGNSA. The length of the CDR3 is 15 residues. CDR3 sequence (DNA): TGTGCCAGCAGCTTAGGACCGGGACAGGGGTACGAGCAGTACTTC. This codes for CASSLGPGQGYEQYF.

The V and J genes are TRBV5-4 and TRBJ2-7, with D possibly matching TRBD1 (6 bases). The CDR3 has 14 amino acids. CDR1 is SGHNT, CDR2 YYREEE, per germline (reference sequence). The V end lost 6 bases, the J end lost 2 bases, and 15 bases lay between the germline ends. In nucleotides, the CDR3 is TGTGCCAGCACTCCCACAGGGAATCCCTACGAGCAGTACTTC. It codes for CASTPTGNPYEQYF.

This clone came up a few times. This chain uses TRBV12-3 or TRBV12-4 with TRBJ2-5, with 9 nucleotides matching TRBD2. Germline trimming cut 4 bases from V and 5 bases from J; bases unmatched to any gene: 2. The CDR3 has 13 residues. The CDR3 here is CASSYSGSETQYF. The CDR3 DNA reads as TGTGCCAGCAGTTATAGCGGGAGCGAGACCCAGTACTTC.

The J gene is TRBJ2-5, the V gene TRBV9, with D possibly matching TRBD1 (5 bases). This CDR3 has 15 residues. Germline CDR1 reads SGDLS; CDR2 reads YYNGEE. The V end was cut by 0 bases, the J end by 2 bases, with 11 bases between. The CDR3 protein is CASSVAADRQETQYF. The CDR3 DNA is TGTGCCAGCAGCGTAGCGGCTGACAGACAAGAGACCCAGTACTTC.

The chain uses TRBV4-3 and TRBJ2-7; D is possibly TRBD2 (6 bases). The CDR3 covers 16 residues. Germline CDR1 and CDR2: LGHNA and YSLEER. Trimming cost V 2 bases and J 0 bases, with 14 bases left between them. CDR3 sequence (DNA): TGCGCCAGCAGCCAAACCGGGACTTCCAGCTCCTACGAGCAGTACTTC. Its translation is CASSQTGTSSSYEQYF.

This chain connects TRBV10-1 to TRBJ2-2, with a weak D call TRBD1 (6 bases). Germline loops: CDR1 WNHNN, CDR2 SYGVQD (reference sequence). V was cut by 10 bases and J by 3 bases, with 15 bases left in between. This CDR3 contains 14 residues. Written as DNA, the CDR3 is TGCGCCACCAGGGGCCAGCGCGACACCGGGGAGCTGTTTTTT. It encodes CATRGQRDTGELFF.

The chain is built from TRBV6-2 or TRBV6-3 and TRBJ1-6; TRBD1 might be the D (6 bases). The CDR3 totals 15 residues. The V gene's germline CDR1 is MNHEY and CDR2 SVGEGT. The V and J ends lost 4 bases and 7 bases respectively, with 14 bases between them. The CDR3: CASSWRTERNSPLHF. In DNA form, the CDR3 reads TGTGCCAGCAGTTGGAGGACAGAACGCAATTCACCCCTCCACTTT.

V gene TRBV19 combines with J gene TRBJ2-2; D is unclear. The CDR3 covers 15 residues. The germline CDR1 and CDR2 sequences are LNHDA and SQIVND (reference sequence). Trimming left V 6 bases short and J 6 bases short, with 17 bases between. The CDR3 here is CASRSQREISGELFF. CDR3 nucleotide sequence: TGTGCCAGTAGAAGTCAGCGAGAGATTTCCGGGGAGCTGTTTTTT.

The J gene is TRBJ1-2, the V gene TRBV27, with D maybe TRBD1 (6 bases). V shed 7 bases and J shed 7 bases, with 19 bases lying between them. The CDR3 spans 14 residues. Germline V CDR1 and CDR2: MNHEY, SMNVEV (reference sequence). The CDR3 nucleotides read TGTGCCAGCAAGTCATCTGGGGGGGCCGTTGGCTACACCTTC. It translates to CASKSSGGAVGYTF.

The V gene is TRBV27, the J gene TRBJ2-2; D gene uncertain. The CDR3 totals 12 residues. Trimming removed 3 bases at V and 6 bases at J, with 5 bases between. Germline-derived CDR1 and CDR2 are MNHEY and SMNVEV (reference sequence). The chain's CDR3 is CASSFWPGELFF. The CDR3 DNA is TGTGCCAGCAGTTTTTGGCCCGGGGAGCTGTTTTTT.

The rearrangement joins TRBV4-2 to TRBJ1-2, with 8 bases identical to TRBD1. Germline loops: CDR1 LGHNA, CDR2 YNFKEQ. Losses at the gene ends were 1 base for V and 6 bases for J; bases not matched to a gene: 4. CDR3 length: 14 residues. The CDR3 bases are TGTGCCAGCAGCCAAGGGACAGGGTTAGATGGCTACACCTTC. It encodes CASSQGTGLDGYTF.

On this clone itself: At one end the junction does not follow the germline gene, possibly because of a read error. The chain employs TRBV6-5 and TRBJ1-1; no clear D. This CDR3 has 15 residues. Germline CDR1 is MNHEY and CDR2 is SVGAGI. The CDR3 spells CASSYDLRLKTEAFF. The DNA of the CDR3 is TGTGCCAGCAGTTACGACCTCCGACTGAAAACTGAAGCTTTCTTT.

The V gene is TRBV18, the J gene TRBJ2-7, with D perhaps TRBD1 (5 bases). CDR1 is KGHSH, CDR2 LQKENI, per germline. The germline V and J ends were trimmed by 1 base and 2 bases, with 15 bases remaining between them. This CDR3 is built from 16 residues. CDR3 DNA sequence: TGTGCCAGCTCACCACAACAGGCGAAGGCTCCCTACGAGCAGTACTTC. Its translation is CASSPQQAKAPYEQYF.

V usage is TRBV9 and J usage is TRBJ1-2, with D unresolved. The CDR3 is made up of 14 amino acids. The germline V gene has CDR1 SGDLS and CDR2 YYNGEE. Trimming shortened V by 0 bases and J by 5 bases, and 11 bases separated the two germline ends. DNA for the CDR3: TGTGCCAGCAGCGTAGATGAAGGGAAGTATGGCTACACCTTC. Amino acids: CASSVDEGKYGYTF.

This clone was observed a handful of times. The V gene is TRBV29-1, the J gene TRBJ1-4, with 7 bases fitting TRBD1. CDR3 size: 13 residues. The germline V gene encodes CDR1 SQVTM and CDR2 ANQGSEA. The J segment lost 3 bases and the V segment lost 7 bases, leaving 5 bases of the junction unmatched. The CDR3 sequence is CSALRGSNEKLFF. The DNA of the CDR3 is TGCAGCGCTCTCAGGGGGTCTAATGAAAAACTGTTTTTT.

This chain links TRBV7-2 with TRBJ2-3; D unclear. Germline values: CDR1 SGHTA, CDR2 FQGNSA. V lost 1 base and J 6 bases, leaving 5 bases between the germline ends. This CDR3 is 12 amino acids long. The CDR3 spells CASSLDADTQYF. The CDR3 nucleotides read TGTGCCAGCAGCTTAGATGCCGATACGCAGTATTTT.

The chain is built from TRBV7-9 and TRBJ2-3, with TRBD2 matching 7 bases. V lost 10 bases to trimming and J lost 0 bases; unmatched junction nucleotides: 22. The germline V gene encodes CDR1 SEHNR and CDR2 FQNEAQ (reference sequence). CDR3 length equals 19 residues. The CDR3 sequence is CATSAALADWGSSTDTQYF. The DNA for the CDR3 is TGTGCCACTTCCGCGGCGCTAGCGGATTGGGGTTCTAGCACAGATACGCAGTATTTT. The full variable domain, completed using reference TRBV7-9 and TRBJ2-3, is DTGVSQNPRHKITKRGQNVTFRCDPISEHNRLYWYRQTLGQGPEFLTYFQNEAQLEKSRLLSDRFSAERPKGSFSTLEIQRTEQGDSAMYLCATSAALADWGSSTDTQYFGPGTRLTVL.

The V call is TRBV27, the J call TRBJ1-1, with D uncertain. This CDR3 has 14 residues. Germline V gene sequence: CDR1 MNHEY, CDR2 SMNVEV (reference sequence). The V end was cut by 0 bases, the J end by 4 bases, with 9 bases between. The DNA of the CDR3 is TGTGCCAGCAGTTTATCGACGACTGGCACTGAAGCTTTCTTT. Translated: CASSLSTTGTEAFF.

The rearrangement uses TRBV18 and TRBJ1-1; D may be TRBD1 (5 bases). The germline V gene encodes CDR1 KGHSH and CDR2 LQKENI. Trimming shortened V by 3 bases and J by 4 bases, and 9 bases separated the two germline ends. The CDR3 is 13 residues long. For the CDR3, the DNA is TGTGCCAGCTCACCGCAGGGAGGCACTGAAGCTTTCTTT. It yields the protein CASSPQGGTEAFF.

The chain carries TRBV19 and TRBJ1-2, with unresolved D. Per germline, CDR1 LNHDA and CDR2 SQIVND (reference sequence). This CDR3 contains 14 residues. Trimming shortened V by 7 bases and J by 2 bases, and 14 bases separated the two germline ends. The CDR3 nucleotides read TGTGCCAGTAACGAGGGCAGCACAAACTATGGCTACACCTTC. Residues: CASNEGSTNYGYTF.

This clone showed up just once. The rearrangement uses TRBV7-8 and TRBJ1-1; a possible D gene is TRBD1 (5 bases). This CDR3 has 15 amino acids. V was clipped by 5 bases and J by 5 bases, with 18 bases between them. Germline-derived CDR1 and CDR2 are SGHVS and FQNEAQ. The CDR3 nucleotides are TGTGCCAGCAGCCCCCGGACACGGCGGGGGACTGAAGCTTTCTTT. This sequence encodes CASSPRTRRGTEAFF.

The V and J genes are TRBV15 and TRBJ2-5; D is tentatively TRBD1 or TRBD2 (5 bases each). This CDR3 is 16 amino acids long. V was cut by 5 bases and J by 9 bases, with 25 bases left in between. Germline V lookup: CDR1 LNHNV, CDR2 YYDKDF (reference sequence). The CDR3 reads CATSFSQLSGQWSQYF. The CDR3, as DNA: TGTGCCACCAGCTTTAGCCAGCTATCGGGGCAGTGGTCCCAGTACTTC. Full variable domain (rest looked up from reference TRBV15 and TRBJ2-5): DAMVIQNPRYQVTQFGKPVTLSCSQTLNHNVMYWYQQKSSQAPKLLFHYYDKDFNNEADTPDNFQSRRPNTSFCFLDIRSPGLGDTAMYLCATSFSQLSGQWSQYFGPGTRLLVL.

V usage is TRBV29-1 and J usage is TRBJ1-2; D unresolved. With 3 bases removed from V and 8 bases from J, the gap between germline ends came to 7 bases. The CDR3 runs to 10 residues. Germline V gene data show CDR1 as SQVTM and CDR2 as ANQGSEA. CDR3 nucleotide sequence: TGCAGCGTTGACCCCTTGGGCTACACCTTC. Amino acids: CSVDPLGYTF.

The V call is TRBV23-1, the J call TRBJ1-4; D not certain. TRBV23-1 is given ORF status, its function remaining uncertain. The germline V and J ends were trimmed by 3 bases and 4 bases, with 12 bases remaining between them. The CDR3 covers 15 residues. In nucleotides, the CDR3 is TGCGCCAGCAGTCATGGTGAGGTAAATAATGAAAAACTGTTTTTT. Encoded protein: CASSHGEVNNEKLFF.

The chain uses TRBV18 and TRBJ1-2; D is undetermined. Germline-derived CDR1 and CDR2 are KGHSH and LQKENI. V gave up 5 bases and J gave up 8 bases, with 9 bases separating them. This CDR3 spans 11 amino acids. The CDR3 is CASSEGVGYTF. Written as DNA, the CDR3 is TGTGCCAGCTCAGAGGGTGTAGGCTACACCTTC.

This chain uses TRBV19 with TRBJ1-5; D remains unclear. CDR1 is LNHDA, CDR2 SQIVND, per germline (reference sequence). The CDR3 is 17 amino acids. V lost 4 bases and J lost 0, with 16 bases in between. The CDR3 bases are TGTGCCAGTAGTACCGTCCAGGCTCTTTATAGCAATCAGCCCCAGCATTTT. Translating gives CASSTVQALYSNQPQHF.

CDR3 amino acids: CASSQDAAFSGNTIYF. CDR3 nucleotide sequence: TGTGCCAGCAGCCAAGATGCAGCCTTCTCTGGAAACACCATATATTTT. This chain joins TRBV3-1 (or the pseudogene TRBV3-2) and TRBJ1-3; D is uncertain. Looked up from germline, CDR1 is LGHDT and CDR2 is YNNKEL (reference sequence). The CDR3 sequence is 16 residues long. V was trimmed by 0 bases and J by 0 bases, leaving 9 bases between them.

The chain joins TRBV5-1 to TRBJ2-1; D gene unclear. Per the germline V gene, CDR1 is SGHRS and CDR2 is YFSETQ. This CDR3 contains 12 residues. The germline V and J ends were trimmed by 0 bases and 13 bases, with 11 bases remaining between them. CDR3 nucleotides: TGCGCCAGCAGCTTGGAGGCGGATCGACAGTTCTTC. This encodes CASSLEADRQFF.